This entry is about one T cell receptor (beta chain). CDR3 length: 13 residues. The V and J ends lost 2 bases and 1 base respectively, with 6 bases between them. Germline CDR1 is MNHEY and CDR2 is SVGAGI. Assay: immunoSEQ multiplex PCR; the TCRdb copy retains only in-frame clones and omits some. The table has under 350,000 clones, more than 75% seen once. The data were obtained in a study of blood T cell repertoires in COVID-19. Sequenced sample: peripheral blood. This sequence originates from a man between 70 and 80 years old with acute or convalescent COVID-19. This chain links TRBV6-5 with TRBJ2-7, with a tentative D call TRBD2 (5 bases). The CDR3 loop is CASSYPGSYEQYF. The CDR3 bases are TGTGCCAGCAGTTACCCGGGATCCTACGAGCAGTACTTC.